The clone carrying this T cell receptor (beta chain) was detected only once. The target antigen is unknown. These data belong to a study of T cells after posttransplantation cyclophosphamide. Overall study results and limits: Recipient CMV seropositivity and CMV reactivation strongly tracked TRB clonality. Later post-transplant blood repertoires were often dominated by donor CD8+ memory clones.

Trimming took off 2 bases at V and 8 bases at J, with 15 bases between the two ends. This CDR3 has 15 amino acids. The germline V gene encodes CDR1 SNHLY and CDR2 FYNNEI. Busulfan-fludarabine conditioning, marrow transplant, and cyclophosphamide on days +3 and +4 were administered. Assay used: immunoSEQ multiplex PCR; TCRdb lists only in-frame clones, some missing. The table records tens of thousands of clones, around four fifths of them present only once. The sequencing here drew on CD4+ T cells sorted from blood, taken roughly 2,000 days after a stem cell transplant with posttransplant cyclophosphamide. V is TRBV2 and J is TRBJ1-4; D remains unclear. The TCR originated in a female patient between 35 and 55 years old who received an allogeneic stem cell transplant from a related donor, was CMV-positive, and had no GVHD. These T cells may partly come from the graft donor. CDR3 sequence reads: CASSEIGVGSEKLFF. The CDR3 DNA reads as TGTGCCAGCAGTGAAATCGGGGTGGGGAGCGAAAAACTGTTTTTT.